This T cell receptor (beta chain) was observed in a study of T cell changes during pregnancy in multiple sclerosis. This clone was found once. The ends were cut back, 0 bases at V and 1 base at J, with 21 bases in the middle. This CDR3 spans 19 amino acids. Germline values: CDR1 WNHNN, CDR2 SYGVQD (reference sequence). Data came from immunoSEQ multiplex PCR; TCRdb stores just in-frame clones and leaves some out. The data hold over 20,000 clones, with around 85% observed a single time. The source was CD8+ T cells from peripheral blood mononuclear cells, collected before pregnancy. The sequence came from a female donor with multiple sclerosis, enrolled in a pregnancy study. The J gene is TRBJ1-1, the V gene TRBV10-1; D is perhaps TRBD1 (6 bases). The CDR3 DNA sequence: TGCGCCAGCAGTGAGTCGATATTGACGGGAAAGGGACAGAACACTGAAGCTTTCTTT. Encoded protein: CASSESILTGKGQNTEAFF.